The 7 T cell receptor beta chains below were found in one sample sequenced in a study of regulatory T cells in long-lasting Graves disease. TCR beta libraries were built with iRepertoire HTBI primers and Arm-PCR of CDR3 regions. TCRdb re-analysed the multiplex PCR reads in MiXCR, keeping a single row per CDR3 protein. The sample contains 350,000 to 450,000 distinct CDR3 sequences, about 16% of which appear only once. Noted time point: newly diagnosed GD, antithyroid drugs for less than 3 months. From RNA extracted from PBMCs, the TCR library was made. The data also belong to a second study, concerning T cells in Graves' hyperthyroidism and ophthalmopathy.

The sample here was peripheral blood mononuclear cells (PBMCs), taken at new diagnosis, from a patient treated with antithyroid drugs. The source is a woman in her thirties with Graves disease.

This clonotype has at least ten counts. The genes are TRBV7-8 and TRBJ2-7; 14 positions agree with TRBD2. The CDR3 spans 15 residues. V lost 5 bases to trimming and J lost 6 bases; unmatched junction nucleotides: 6. CDR1 is SGHVS, CDR2 FQNEAQ, per germline. The CDR3 region is CASSLRLAGGGEQYF. The CDR3 nucleotides are TGTGCCAGCAGCCTTCGACTAGCGGGGGGGGGCGAGCAGTACTTC.

This chain connects TRBV19 to TRBJ1-1; 8 bases fit TRBD1. The germline V gene encodes CDR1 LNHDA and CDR2 SQIVND (reference sequence). This CDR3 contains 13 residues. J lost 5 bases, V lost 10 bases, and 9 bases had no gene match. The CDR3 reads CATKKQGGTEAFF. The CDR3 DNA reads TGTGCCACAAAAAAACAGGGGGGAACTGAAGCTTTCTTT.

The genes are TRBV29-1 and TRBJ2-1; TRBD2 aligns across 7 bases. V lost 4 bases, J lost 6 bases, and 3 bases stayed unmatched. The CDR3 length is 12 residues. Germline CDR1 reads SQVTM; CDR2 reads ANQGSEA. CDR3 coding DNA: TGCAGCGTTGTGCGGGGGTTCAATGAGCAGTTCTTC. This translates into CSVVRGFNEQFF.

This clonotype occurred a few times. This chain joins TRBV10-3 and TRBJ2-3; 7 nucleotides line up with TRBD2. V shed 5 bases and J 2 bases; nucleotides not matched to a gene: 4. Germline CDR1 ENHRY, CDR2 SYGVKD. There are 14 residues in the CDR3. The CDR3 here is CAISREGTTDTQYF. The CDR3 DNA reads as TGTGCCATCAGTAGGGAGGGAACCACAGATACGCAGTATTTT.

Only a few counts were recorded for this clonotype. The chain links TRBV5-1 to TRBJ1-4; the match to TRBD1 covers 8 bases. CDR1 and CDR2 (germline): SGHRS, YFSETQ. The trim removed 0 bases at V and 9 bases at J, leaving 16 bases unmatched. This CDR3 is built from 18 residues. CDR3 sequence (DNA): TGCGCCAGCAGCTTGGCCCCGGGACAGGCCTCACCGAGTCAAAAACTGTTTTTT. Amino acids: CASSLAPGQASPSQKLFF. Complete variable domain (other parts from reference TRBV5-1 and TRBJ1-4): KAGVTQTPRYLIKTRGQQVTLSCSPISGHRSVSWYQQTPGQGLQFLFEYFSETQRNKGNFPGRFSGRQFSNSRSEMNVSTLELGDSALYLCASSLAPGQASPSQKLFFGSGTQLSVL.

Ten or more counts support this clonotype. The chain couples TRBV12-3 or TRBV12-4 to TRBJ2-3; a weak D match, TRBD1 (6 bases). The ends were cut back, 7 bases at V and 4 bases at J, with 12 bases in the middle. CDR3 length: 13 amino acids. This CDR3 is CASTVQGSDTQYF. CDR3 sequence (DNA): TGTGCCAGCACCGTACAGGGCTCAGATACGCAGTATTTT.

V and J are TRBV9 and TRBJ2-3; 8 bases line up with TRBD1. After removal of 3 bases from V and 3 bases from J, the junction contained 9 bases not matched to a gene. CDR1 SGDLS and CDR2 YYNGEE come from the germline V gene. The CDR3 runs 16 residues. CDR3 protein: CASSARQGTGTDTQYF. DNA of the CDR3: TGTGCCAGCAGCGCCCGACAGGGGACGGGGACAGATACGCAGTATTTT. The full variable domain, rest sourced from reference TRBV9 and TRBJ2-3, is DSGVTQTPKHLITATGQRVTLRCSPRSGDLSVYWYQQSLDQGLQFLIQYYNGEERAKGNILERFSAQQFPDLHSELNLSSLELGDSALYFCASSARQGTGTDTQYFGPGTRLTVL.